One TCR beta chain is described in this entry. The CDR3 contains 13 residues. CDR1 MNHEY and CDR2 SVGAGI come from the germline V gene. V lost 7 bases and J lost 1, with 10 bases in between. These data belong to a study of blood T cell repertoires in COVID-19. Assay: immunoSEQ multiplex PCR; the TCRdb copy retains only in-frame clones and omits some. The sample has more than 90,000 clones; 75% to 90% are singletons. This receptor was identified in a man older than 75 with acute or convalescent COVID-19. The sample taken for sequencing was peripheral blood. J is TRBJ1-2 and V is TRBV6-5; a possible D gene is TRBD1 (6 bases). The CDR3 DNA sequence: TGTGCCAGCACACAGGGAAGTAACTATGGCTACACCTTC. This encodes CASTQGSNYGYTF.